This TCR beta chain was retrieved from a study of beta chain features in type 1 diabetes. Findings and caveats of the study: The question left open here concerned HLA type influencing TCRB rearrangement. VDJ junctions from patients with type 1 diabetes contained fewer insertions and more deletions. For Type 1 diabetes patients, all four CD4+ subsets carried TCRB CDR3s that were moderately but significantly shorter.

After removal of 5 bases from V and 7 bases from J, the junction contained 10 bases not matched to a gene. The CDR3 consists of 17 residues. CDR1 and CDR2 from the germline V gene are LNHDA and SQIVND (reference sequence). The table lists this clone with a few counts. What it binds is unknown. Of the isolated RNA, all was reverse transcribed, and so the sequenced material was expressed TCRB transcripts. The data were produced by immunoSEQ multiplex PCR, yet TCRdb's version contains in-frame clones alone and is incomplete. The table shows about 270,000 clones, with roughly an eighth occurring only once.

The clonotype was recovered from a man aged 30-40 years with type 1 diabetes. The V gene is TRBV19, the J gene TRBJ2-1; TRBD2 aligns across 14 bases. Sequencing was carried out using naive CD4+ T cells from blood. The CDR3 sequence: CASSLGLAGGGGNEQFF. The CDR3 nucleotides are TGTGCCAGTAGTCTTGGACTAGCGGGAGGCGGGGGTAATGAGCAGTTCTTC.